This T cell receptor beta chain was profiled in a study of blood T cell repertoires in COVID-19. Overall study: Acute and convalescent COVID-19 specimens originated in the United States, Italy and Spain. PBMCs, B-cell-depleted T cells, or T cells were the source of the cDNA or gDNA that made up the material.

This clone was observed once. J lost 6 bases, V lost 2 bases, and 6 bases had no gene match. CDR1 and CDR2 (germline): LGHDT, YNNKEL (reference sequence). The CDR3 runs to 15 residues. In the original workflow: Reference gene primer amplification yielded estimated nucleated cell counts. The method was immunoSEQ multiplex PCR; TCRdb's version includes in-frame clones alone and lacks a portion of them. The V and J calls and clone size are taken from that table; D and trimming were inferred from the DNA. The sample has about 280,000 clones, 65% to 90% seen once. Sequencing was carried out using peripheral blood. V and J are TRBV3-1 (or the pseudogene TRBV3-2) and TRBJ2-7; 11 positions agree with TRBD1. The receptor was isolated from a human donor in a cohort sampled during active COVID-19. The CDR3 protein is CASSQTGTGGAEQYF. The DNA of the CDR3 is TGTGCCAGCAGCCAAACCGGGACAGGGGGGGCCGAGCAGTACTTC.